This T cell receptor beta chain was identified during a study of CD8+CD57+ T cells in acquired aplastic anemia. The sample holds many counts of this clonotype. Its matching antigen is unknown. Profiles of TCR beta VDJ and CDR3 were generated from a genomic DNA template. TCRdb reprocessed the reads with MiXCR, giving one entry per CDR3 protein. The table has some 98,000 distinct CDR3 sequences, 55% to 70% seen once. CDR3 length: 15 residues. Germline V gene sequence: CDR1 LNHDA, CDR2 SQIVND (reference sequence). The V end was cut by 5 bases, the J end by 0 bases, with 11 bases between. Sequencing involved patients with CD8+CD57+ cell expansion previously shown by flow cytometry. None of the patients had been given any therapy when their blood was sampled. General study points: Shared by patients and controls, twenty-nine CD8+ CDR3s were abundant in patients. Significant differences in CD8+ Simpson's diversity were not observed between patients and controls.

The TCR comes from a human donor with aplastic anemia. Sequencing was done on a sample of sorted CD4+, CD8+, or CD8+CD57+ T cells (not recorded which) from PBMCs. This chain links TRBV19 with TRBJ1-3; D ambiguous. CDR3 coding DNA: TGTGCCAGTAGTTATGACTCTAGCTCTGGAAACACCATATATTTT. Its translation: CASSYDSSSGNTIYF.